Sequencing of this T cell receptor (beta chain) was carried out in a study of blood T cell repertoires in COVID-19. The repertoire was sequenced with immunoSEQ multiplex PCR; TCRdb's copy has only in-frame clones and lacks some. The repertoire consists of some 49,000 clones, with 90% occurring once and the leading ten covering under 20%. The TCR comes from an older man with active COVID-19. The specimen was peripheral blood.

The DNA of the CDR3 is TGCGCCAGCAGCTTGGTAGCGGGAGTGCATGAGCAGTTCTTC. As protein: CASSLVAGVHEQFF. This chain joins TRBV5-1 and TRBJ2-1; 9 bases map to TRBD2. CDR1 and CDR2 (germline): SGHRS, YFSETQ. The CDR3 length is 14 residues. The ends lost 0 bases at V and 8 bases at J; junction bases unmatched: 3.